This T cell receptor (beta chain) was sequenced for a study of blood T cell repertoires in COVID-19. About the research overall: The United States, Italy and Spain were the sources of the acute and convalescent COVID-19 samples. The analysed material was cDNA or gDNA that came from T cells, B-cell-depleted T cells, or PBMCs.

V gave up 6 bases and J gave up 11 bases, with 7 bases separating them. Germline values: CDR1 MGHDK, CDR2 SYGVNS. This CDR3 region has 10 residues. In the original workflow: Nucleated cell number was recorded as an estimate derived from reference gene primer amplification. Sequencing used immunoSEQ multiplex PCR; TCRdb keeps in-frame clones, though not all of them. The V and J calls and clone size were taken over from that table, and D and trimming were inferred from the DNA. The profile shows about 290,000 clones, around four fifths of them singletons. The clonotype comes from a woman aged 45-60 years with active or convalescent COVID-19. Sequencing input: peripheral blood. The chain uses TRBV25-1 and TRBJ1-4; no clear D gene. DNA for the CDR3: TGTGCCAGCAGGAACGGTAAACTGTTTTTT. Protein sequence: CASRNGKLFF. Together with reference TRBV25-1 and TRBJ1-4, the CDR3 gives the full variable domain: EADIYQTPRYLVIGTGKKITLECSQTMGHDKMYWYQQDPGMELHLIHYSYGVNSTEKGDLSSESTVSRIRTEHFPLTLESARPSHTSQYLCASRNGKLFFGSGTQLSVL.